Sequencing of this T cell receptor (beta chain) was carried out in a study of shared clonotypes between healthy human individuals. The authors split each subset's genomic DNA evenly across several immunoSEQ plates. Unsorted PBMC samples were amplified in replicate PCRs containing 250 to 350 ng DNA, some 30,000 T cell genomes. Sequencing on ten immunoSEQ deep assay plates was performed for unsorted PBMC DNA. Produced via immunoSEQ multiplex PCR; TCRdb's table is partial and in-frame only. This table has 450,000 to 600,000 clones, approximately 79% appearing once. The CDR3 sequence is 12 residues long. In germline, CDR1 is SGHTA, CDR2 FQGTGA. Trimming left V 5 bases short and J 6 bases short, with 7 bases between.

V and J are TRBV7-3 and TRBJ2-2; D remains unclear. The sequence was collected from a woman in her thirties or forties in good health. Some clones in this sample may be carry-over from other donors' samples. The sequenced sample consisted of PBMCs. The CDR3, as DNA: TGTGCCAGCAGCAGCTCGGCCGGGGAGCTGTTTTTT. Protein sequence: CASSSSAGELFF. The entire variable domain, with the rest obtained from reference TRBV7-3 and TRBJ2-2, is as follows: GAGVSQTPSNKVTEKGKYVELRCDPISGHTALYWYRQSLGQGPEFLIYFQGTGAADDSGLPNDRFFAVRPEGSVSTLKIQRTERGDSAVYLCASSSSAGELFFGEGSRLTVL.